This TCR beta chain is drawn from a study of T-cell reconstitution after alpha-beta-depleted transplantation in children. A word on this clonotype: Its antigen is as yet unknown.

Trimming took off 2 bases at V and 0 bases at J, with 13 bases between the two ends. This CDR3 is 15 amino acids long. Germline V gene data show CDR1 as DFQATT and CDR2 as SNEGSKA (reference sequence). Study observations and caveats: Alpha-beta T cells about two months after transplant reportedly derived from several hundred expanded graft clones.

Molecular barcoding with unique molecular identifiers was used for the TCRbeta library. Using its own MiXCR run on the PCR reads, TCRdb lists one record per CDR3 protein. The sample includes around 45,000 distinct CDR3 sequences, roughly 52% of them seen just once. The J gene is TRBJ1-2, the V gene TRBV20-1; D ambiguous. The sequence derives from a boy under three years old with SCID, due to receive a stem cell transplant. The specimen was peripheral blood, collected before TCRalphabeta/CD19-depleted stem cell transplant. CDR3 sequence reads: CSARWQAPANYGYTF. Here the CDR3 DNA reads TGCAGTGCTAGATGGCAGGCCCCAGCTAACTATGGCTACACCTTC.